The rows below give T cell receptor beta chains drawn from one sample of a study of shared clonotypes between healthy human individuals. Clones were read by immunoSEQ multiplex PCR, and TCRdb kept only the in-frame ones, dropping some. The sample shows 90,000 to 100,000 clones, 40% to 55% of them seen only once. Sequenced: PBMCs. The receptors were gathered from a woman in her thirties or forties in good health. Some clones in this sample may be carry-over from other donors' samples. Both conserved end residues are part of each CDR3. The order of the fields is clone size, V gene, J gene, D gene, CDR3 protein, CDR3 DNA. D genes are given only for firm matches. Clone sizes are given selectively: once, few, many, or a class where the clone is expanded.

size: .
V: TRBV20-1
J: TRBJ2-1
D: .
CDR3: CSVGGYNEQFF
DNA: TGCAGTGTCGGCGGGTACAATGAGCAGTTCTTC

size: many
V: TRBV7-2
J: TRBJ2-5
D: .
CDR3: CASSYFGRTETQYF
DNA: TGTGCCAGCAGCTACTTCGGGCGGACTGAGACCCAGTACTTC

size: .
V: TRBV4-1
J: TRBJ2-5
D: TRBD1
CDR3: CASSQRTGCETQYF
DNA: TGCGCCAGCAGCCAACGGACAGGCTGCGAGACCCAGTACTTC

size: .
V: TRBV18
J: TRBJ2-7
D: .
CDR3: CASSPTQGGGHEQYF
DNA: TGTGCCAGCTCACCTACCCAAGGAGGGGGCCACGAGCAGTACTTC

size: many
V: TRBV27
J: TRBJ2-5
D: .
CDR3: CASSPRDEETQYF
DNA: TGTGCCAGCAGTCCCCGGGACGAAGAGACCCAGTACTTC

size: few
V: TRBV10-3
J: TRBJ2-2
D: TRBD1
CDR3: CAISHRDRATGELFF
DNA: TGTGCCATCAGTCACCGGGACAGGGCGACCGGGGAGCTGTTTTTT

size: many
V: TRBV10-2
J: TRBJ1-1
D: .
CDR3: CASRVNREKAFF
DNA: TGCGCCAGCAGGGTTAACAGGGAGAAAGCTTTCTTT

size: .
V: TRBV7-3
J: TRBJ2-7
D: .
CDR3: CASSLAGRYEQYF
DNA: TGTGCCAGCAGCTTAGCGGGACGCTACGAGCAGTACTTC

size: few
V: TRBV7-7
J: TRBJ2-7
D: .
CDR3: CASSPQLGSYEQYF
DNA: TGTGCTAGCAGCCCCCAACTAGGATCCTACGAGCAGTACTTC

size: few
V: TRBV28
J: TRBJ2-4
D: .
CDR3: CASSLSRDLAKNIQYF
DNA: TGTGCCAGCAGTTTAAGTAGAGACCTAGCCAAAAACATTCAGTACTTC

size: .
V: TRBV30
J: TRBJ2-5
D: .
CDR3: CAWSVGGPGGETQYF
DNA: TGTGCCTGGAGTGTAGGGGGACCGGGTGGTGAGACCCAGTACTTC

size: many
V: TRBV11-2
J: TRBJ2-3
D: .
CDR3: CASSLGTDTQYF
DNA: TGTGCCAGCAGCTTAGGTACAGATACGCAGTATTTT

size: .
V: TRBV6-9
J: TRBJ2-1
D: .
CDR3: CASSYGTIVGEQFF
DNA: TGTGCCAGCAGTTACGGAACTATCGTCGGTGAGCAGTTCTTC

size: .
V: TRBV5-4
J: TRBJ2-7
D: .
CDR3: CASMLRGGYEQYF
DNA: TGCGCCAGCATGCTGCGGGGTGGCTACGAGCAGTACTTC

size: once
V: TRBV5-5
J: TRBJ2-2
D: .
CDR3: CASSFFSDTGELFF
DNA: TGTGCCAGCAGCTTTTTCAGTGACACCGGGGAGCTGTTTTTT

size: few
V: TRBV5-1
J: TRBJ2-7
D: .
CDR3: CASSLDSSVYYEQYF
DNA: TGCGCCAGCAGCTTGGACTCGAGTGTCTACTACGAGCAGTACTTC

size: few
V: TRBV7-2
J: TRBJ2-1
D: TRBD2
CDR3: CASSLWLAGQSSYNEQFF
DNA: TGTGCCAGCAGCTTGTGGCTAGCGGGGCAGAGCTCCTACAATGAGCAGTTCTTC

size: few
V: TRBV30
J: TRBJ1-1
D: .
CDR3: CAWSSGLGAAEAFF
DNA: TGTGCCTGGAGCTCAGGGTTGGGCGCCGCTGAAGCTTTCTTT

size: once
V: TRBV7-2
J: TRBJ2-7
D: .
CDR3: CASSLTPSYEQYF
DNA: TGTGCCAGCAGCCTTACGCCCAGCTACGAGCAGTACTTC

size: .
V: TRBV29-1
J: TRBJ2-3
D: TRBD2
CDR3: CSAEKAGLAGGLRTDTQYF
DNA: TGCAGCGCCGAAAAAGCGGGTCTAGCGGGAGGTCTTCGCACAGATACGCAGTATTTT

size: .
V: TRBV4-2
J: TRBJ1-2
D: .
CDR3: CASSLGPGWSGYTF
DNA: TGTGCCAGCAGCTTGGGCCCGGGTTGGAGTGGCTACACCTTC

size: .
V: TRBV28
J: TRBJ2-1
D: .
CDR3: CASTSGTPTGNEQFF
DNA: TGTGCCAGCACCTCCGGGACCCCGACCGGCAATGAGCAGTTCTTC

size: .
V: TRBV2
J: TRBJ1-5
D: .
CDR3: CASSQWSNQPQHF
DNA: TGTGCCAGCAGTCAATGGAGCAATCAGCCCCAGCATTTT

size: few
V: TRBV19
J: TRBJ1-5
D: .
CDR3: CAAGGRRDNQPQHF
DNA: TGTGCCGCGGGGGGCAGGCGGGACAATCAGCCCCAGCATTTT

size: .
V: TRBV30
J: TRBJ1-1
D: TRBD1
CDR3: CAWSATGGESNTEAFF
DNA: TGTGCCTGGAGCGCTACAGGGGGGGAATCGAACACTGAAGCTTTCTTT

size: .
V: TRBV27
J: TRBJ2-7
D: TRBD2
CDR3: CASSPREAYEQYF
DNA: TGTGCCAGCAGTCCCCGGGAGGCCTACGAGCAGTACTTC

size: .
V: TRBV7-2
J: TRBJ2-7
D: .
CDR3: CASSPSTSLFAYEQYF
DNA: TGTGCCAGCAGCCCATCGACCTCCCTTTTCGCCTACGAGCAGTACTTC

size: many
V: TRBV2
J: TRBJ2-7
D: .
CDR3: CASSVPISYEQYF
DNA: TGTGCCAGCAGTGTTCCGATTTCCTACGAGCAGTACTTC

size: .
V: TRBV2
J: TRBJ2-7
D: TRBD1
CDR3: CASRTTGNEQYF
DNA: TGTGCCAGCAGAACGACAGGGAACGAGCAGTACTTC

size: few
V: TRBV6-6
J: TRBJ1-5
D: .
CDR3: CASRGNSNQPQHF
DNA: TGTGCCAGCAGAGGAAATAGCAATCAGCCCCAGCATTTT

size: many
V: TRBV30
J: TRBJ2-5
D: .
CDR3: CAWSQQGSETQYF
DNA: TGTGCCTGGAGTCAACAGGGAAGCGAGACCCAGTACTTC

size: .
V: TRBV2
J: TRBJ2-7
D: TRBD2
CDR3: CASSNGGRVMNEQYF
DNA: TGTGCCAGCTCAAACGGCGGGAGGGTAATGAACGAGCAGTACTTC

size: few
V: TRBV28
J: TRBJ1-5
D: .
CDR3: CASSPGANQPQHF
DNA: TGTGCCAGCAGCCCAGGGGCCAATCAGCCCCAGCATTTT

size: many
V: TRBV18
J: TRBJ1-4
D: TRBD1
CDR3: CASSPWGQGGEKLFF
DNA: TGTGCCAGCTCACCATGGGGACAGGGAGGTGAAAAACTGTTTTTT

size: many
V: TRBV6-4
J: TRBJ1-2
D: .
CDR3: CANGESYTF
DNA: TGTGCAAACGGGGAAAGCTACACCTTC

size: .
V: TRBV5-1
J: TRBJ2-1
D: TRBD2
CDR3: CASSEGLAGNNEQFF
DNA: TGCGCCAGCAGCGAGGGACTAGCGGGGAACAATGAGCAGTTCTTC

size: few
V: TRBV9
J: TRBJ1-1
D: .
CDR3: CASSVGPEGTEAFF
DNA: TGTGCCAGCAGCGTAGGACCTGAAGGCACTGAAGCTTTCTTT

size: many
V: TRBV9
J: TRBJ2-5
D: TRBD2
CDR3: CASSEGVAGGEETQYF
DNA: TGTGCCAGCAGCGAGGGGGTAGCGGGAGGTGAGGAGACCCAGTACTTC

size: .
V: TRBV7-8
J: TRBJ2-7
D: TRBD2
CDR3: CASSVGTSGIYEQYF
DNA: TGTGCCAGCAGCGTAGGGACTAGCGGGATCTACGAGCAGTACTTC

size: few
V: TRBV5-1
J: TRBJ2-7
D: .
CDR3: CASGPTEISYEQYF
DNA: TGCGCCAGCGGGCCGACAGAAATCTCCTACGAGCAGTACTTC

size: few
V: TRBV7-9
J: TRBJ1-5
D: .
CDR3: CASSPPGGQPQHF
DNA: TGTGCCAGCAGCCCCCCGGGTGGTCAGCCCCAGCATTTT

size: .
V: TRBV28
J: TRBJ1-6
D: TRBD1
CDR3: CASSVPGQDSPLHF
DNA: TGTGCCAGCAGTGTCCCGGGACAGGATTCACCCCTCCACTTT

size: .
V: TRBV19
J: TRBJ2-3
D: TRBD2
CDR3: CASTPSGRATDTQYF
DNA: TGTGCCAGTACCCCTAGCGGGAGGGCAACAGATACGCAGTATTTT

size: few
V: TRBV6-6
J: TRBJ1-1
D: .
CDR3: CASSSFTGSTEAFF
DNA: TGTGCCAGCAGTTCCTTCACAGGGAGCACTGAAGCTTTCTTT

size: .
V: TRBV5-1
J: TRBJ1-3
D: .
CDR3: CASSLGTGVSGNTIYF
DNA: TGTGCCAGCAGCCTAGGAACAGGAGTATCTGGAAACACCATATATTTT

size: many
V: TRBV4-1
J: TRBJ2-2
D: .
CDR3: CASSQMGPGELFF
DNA: TGCGCCAGCAGCCAGATGGGACCCGGGGAGCTGTTTTTT

size: .
V: TRBV5-1
J: TRBJ2-7
D: .
CDR3: CASSSDSTSYEQYF
DNA: TGCGCCAGCAGCTCAGACAGCACCTCCTACGAGCAGTACTTC

size: .
V: TRBV7-3
J: TRBJ2-3
D: .
CDR3: CASSSSRRADTQYF
DNA: TGTGCCAGCAGCTCGTCGCGTAGGGCAGATACGCAGTATTTT

size: .
V: TRBV15
J: TRBJ2-3
D: TRBD2
CDR3: CATSRASGGTDTQYF
DNA: TGTGCCACCAGCAGAGCTAGCGGGGGCACAGATACGCAGTATTTT

size: .
V: TRBV7-1
J: TRBJ1-2
D: .
CDR3: CASSPLGARGYTF
DNA: TGTGCCAGCAGCCCCTTGGGGGCCCGGGGCTACACCTTC

size: .
V: TRBV28
J: TRBJ2-7
D: .
CDR3: CASSLAYSSYEQYF
DNA: TGTGCCAGCAGTTTGGCGTACAGCTCCTACGAGCAGTACTTC

size: many
V: TRBV30
J: TRBJ2-3
D: .
CDR3: CAWGRAGRGTDTQYF
DNA: TGTGCCTGGGGTCGGGCGGGAAGAGGAACAGATACGCAGTATTTT

size: .
V: TRBV2
J: TRBJ2-7
D: TRBD2
CDR3: CASRAGEPYEQYF
DNA: TGTGCCAGCAGGGCGGGAGAACCATACGAGCAGTACTTC

size: few
V: TRBV4-1
J: TRBJ1-5
D: .
CDR3: CASSQVPGAYSNQPQHF
DNA: TGCGCCAGCAGCCAAGTCCCCGGGGCCTATAGCAATCAGCCCCAGCATTTT

size: many
V: TRBV7-3
J: TRBJ2-7
D: .
CDR3: CASSLSGGGYEQYF
DNA: TGTGCCAGCAGCTTATCGGGCGGAGGTTACGAGCAGTACTTC

size: many
V: TRBV4-3
J: TRBJ2-6
D: .
CDR3: CASSQDAGVGANVLTF
DNA: TGCGCCAGCAGCCAAGATGCAGGGGTCGGGGCCAACGTCCTGACTTTC

size: many
V: TRBV10-3
J: TRBJ1-5
D: TRBD1
CDR3: CAISAYGTELSF
DNA: TGTGCCATCAGTGCCTACGGGACAGAGTTGAGTTTT

size: .
V: TRBV7-2
J: TRBJ2-7
D: .
CDR3: CASSSGGEQYF
DNA: TGTGCCAGCAGCTCCGGAGGCGAGCAGTACTTC

size: .
V: TRBV27
J: TRBJ2-5
D: .
CDR3: CASSLSGETQYF
DNA: TGTGCCAGCAGTTTATCGGGAGAGACCCAGTACTTC